These 28 T cell receptor beta chains were sequenced from one sample in a study of identical twins (dated by TCRdb to 2016 to 2018). Library preparation was by 5' RACE. Instrument on record: Illumina HiSeq 2000. TCRdb took the public reads, trimmed them with fastp at Q25, ran MiXCR for clone calling and kept in-frame beta chains. For every CDR3 protein sequence, its rows merge into one entry that carries the most common genes and DNA. This sample has over 200,000 distinct CDR3 sequences in its table, and 6.5% of those were observed once. The leading ten clones occupy 14% to 15% of the sample. The data also belong to a second study, concerning T cells expressing NK-cell markers.

The sequencing sample was made of CD8+ T cells sorted from blood. The receptors were gathered from a woman between 18 and 29 years old in good health.

The chain combines TRBV7-9 with TRBJ2-7; TRBD1 or TRBD2 may be the D gene (5 bases each). This CDR3 has 16 amino acids. Germline V lookup: CDR1 SEHNR, CDR2 FQNEAQ (reference sequence). The V end was cut by 5 bases, the J end by 2 bases, with 19 bases between. CDR3: CASSLPGPLIPYEQYF. The CDR3 DNA is TGTGCCAGCAGCCTCCCGGGGCCGCTAATACCCTACGAGCAGTACTTC. Full variable domain (remainder filled in from reference TRBV7-9 and TRBJ2-7): DTGVSQNPRHKITKRGQNVTFRCDPISEHNRLYWYRQTLGQGPEFLTYFQNEAQLEKSRLLSDRFSAERPKGSFSTLEIQRTEQGDSAMYLCASSLPGPLIPYEQYFGPGTRLTVT.

The chain employs TRBV7-2 and TRBJ1-4; no clear D. V was trimmed by 0 bases and J by 3 bases, leaving 11 bases between them. The CDR3 extends over 16 amino acids. Germline-derived CDR1 and CDR2 are SGHTA and FQGNSA. The CDR3 DNA sequence: TGTGCCAGCAGCTTAGCCGGGTATCGGCCTAATGAAAAACTGTTTTTT. It encodes CASSLAGYRPNEKLFF. Full variable domain (remainder filled in from reference TRBV7-2 and TRBJ1-4): GAGVSQSPSNKVTEKGKDVELRCDPISGHTALYWYRQSLGQGLEFLIYFQGNSAPDKSGLPSDRFSAERTGGSVSTLTIQRTQQEDSAVYLCASSLAGYRPNEKLFFGSGTQLSVL.

This clonotype was counted many times. V and J are TRBV7-9 and TRBJ1-1; D might be TRBD1 (5 bases). The CDR3 contains 15 residues. Per the germline V gene, CDR1 is SEHNR and CDR2 is FQNEAQ (reference sequence). V was pared by 1 base and J by 5 bases, with 14 bases between. CDR3 loop: CASSLEAGLGTEAFF. CDR3 DNA sequence: TGTGCCAGCAGCTTAGAAGCGGGGCTTGGGACTGAAGCTTTCTTT. Together with reference TRBV7-9 and TRBJ1-1, the CDR3 gives the full variable domain: DTGVSQNPRHKITKRGQNVTFRCDPISEHNRLYWYRQTLGQGPEFLTYFQNEAQLEKSRLLSDRFSAERPKGSFSTLEIQRTEQGDSAMYLCASSLEAGLGTEAFFGQGTRLTVV.

With respect to this clonotype: A junction boundary mismatches the germline segment, possibly from a read error. The chain is built from TRBV4-2 and TRBJ1-5; D is unresolved. The CDR3 totals 14 residues. CDR1 and CDR2 (germline): LGHNA, YNFKEQ. The DNA of the CDR3 is TGTGCCAGGAGCCCCGGGCTCCTGGGTCAGCCCCAGCATTTT. Translation: CARSPGLLGQPQHF.

With regard to this clonotype: One end of the junction varies from germline; a read error may be responsible. This chain connects TRBV6-1 to TRBJ2-7, with 7 bases matching TRBD1. Germline V gives CDR1 MNHNS, CDR2 SASEGT. CDR3 length equals 14 residues. CDR3 region: CASNRDRSSYKQYF. The CDR3 nucleotides read TGTGCCAGCAACCGGGACAGATCTTCCTACAAGCAGTACTTC.

The rearrangement links TRBV3-1 to TRBJ1-4; D is uncertain. The CDR3 has 17 amino acids. The V gene lost 8 bases and the J gene lost 3 bases, with 22 bases spanning the gap. Per germline, CDR1 LGHDT and CDR2 YNNKEL (reference sequence). The chain's CDR3 is CASSKEVAGTANEKLFF. The DNA of the CDR3 is TGTGCCAGCTCCAAAGAGGTCGCTGGAACAGCTAATGAAAAACTGTTTTTT.

This clonotype was seen at least ten times. J is TRBJ2-7 and V is TRBV3-1; tentative D call: TRBD2 (6 bases). V was trimmed by 2 bases and J by 1 base, leaving 15 bases between them. Germline CDR1 is LGHDT and CDR2 is YNNKEL (reference sequence). CDR3 length: 16 amino acids. Written as DNA, the CDR3 is TGTGCCAGCAGCCAACGGGACTTCAAAAAATCCTACGAGCAGTACTTC. Its protein product is CASSQRDFKKSYEQYF.

This clonotype was detected many times. V and J are TRBV10-3 and TRBJ2-2; possibly TRBD2 for D (6 bases). Germline V CDR1 and CDR2: ENHRY, SYGVKD. This CDR3 region has 12 residues. Trimming pared 8 bases from V and 6 bases from J, leaving 10 bases between. This chain's CDR3 is CAISAGSGELFF. CDR3 bases: TGTGCCATCTCGGCGGGGTCCGGGGAGCTGTTTTTT.

The chain carries TRBV6-6 and TRBJ2-7, with no clear D. The germline gives CDR1 MNHNY, CDR2 SVGAGI (reference sequence). V shed 7 bases and J shed 2 bases, with 12 bases lying between them. The CDR3 is made up of 13 amino acids. Here the CDR3 reads CASTVTDPYEQYF. The CDR3 bases are TGTGCCAGCACTGTGACTGACCCCTACGAGCAGTACTTC.

At least ten counts were recorded for this clonotype. The chain joins TRBV29-1 to TRBJ2-1; 10 positions match TRBD2. This CDR3 spans 15 amino acids. The germline gives CDR1 SQVTM, CDR2 ANQGSEA. J was trimmed by 4 bases and V by 3 bases; bases with no gene match: 6. In nucleotides, the CDR3 is TGCAGCGTTGAGAGACTAGCGGGTAATTACAATGAGCAGTTCTTC. Residues: CSVERLAGNYNEQFF.

This clonotype was picked up many times. The chain links TRBV7-2 to TRBJ2-1; D call uncertain. Germline CDR1 reads SGHTA; CDR2 reads FQGNSA. V lost 2 bases, J lost 8 bases, and 19 bases lay in between. The CDR3 is made up of 16 amino acids. This CDR3 reads CASSLWQSFDNDEQFF. As DNA, the CDR3 is TGTGCCAGCAGCTTATGGCAGTCTTTCGACAATGATGAGCAGTTCTTC.

This clonotype was found a few times. The chain employs TRBV27 and TRBJ1-5, with unresolved D. Germline V CDR1 and CDR2: MNHEY, SMNVEV (reference sequence). The CDR3 is 14 residues long. V lost 3 bases and J 7 bases, leaving 13 bases between the germline ends. The CDR3 reads CASSFTRSGQPQHF. CDR3 nucleotides: TGTGCCAGCAGTTTCACCAGAAGCGGCCAGCCCCAGCATTTT.

This chain joins TRBV10-3 and TRBJ2-7; the match to TRBD2 covers 12 bases. The trim removed 5 bases at V and 0 bases at J, leaving 8 bases unmatched. Germline V gives CDR1 ENHRY, CDR2 SYGVKD. The CDR3 loop spans 17 amino acids. The CDR3, as DNA: TGTGCCATCAGTAACCGACTAGCGGGAGACACCTCCTACGAGCAGTACTTC. Translated, it gives CAISNRLAGDTSYEQYF.

This clonotype was found many times. This sequence joins TRBV9 and TRBJ2-7; D could derive from TRBD1 or TRBD2 (6 bases each). V lost 0 bases to trimming and J lost 2 bases, with 9 bases between them. The V gene's germline CDR1 is SGDLS and CDR2 YYNGEE. The CDR3 covers 14 residues. For the CDR3, the DNA is TGTGCCAGCAGCGTAGGGGGGGCCACCTACGAGCAGTACTTC. Amino acids: CASSVGGATYEQYF.

This clonotype was seen a few times. The chain couples TRBV9 to TRBJ2-1; a weak D match, TRBD2 (6 bases). The CDR3 has 13 amino acids. Trimming cost V 0 bases and J 13 bases, with 14 bases left between them. Germline V gene lookup returns CDR1 SGDLS and CDR2 YYNGEE. The CDR3 region has the DNA TGTGCCAGCAGCGTAGCTACGTCGGGGACTCAGTTCTTC. Translating gives CASSVATSGTQFF.

The chain uses TRBV27 and TRBJ2-7; no definite D call. Germline-derived CDR1 and CDR2 are MNHEY and SMNVEV (reference sequence). V lost 6 bases and J 6 bases, leaving 15 bases between the germline ends. The CDR3 sequence is 13 residues long. The chain's CDR3 is CASSPGGPGEQYF. Here the CDR3 DNA reads TGTGCCAGCAGCCCCGGTGGCCCCGGCGAGCAGTACTTC.

This clonotype was counted at least ten times. This chain connects TRBV6-5 to TRBJ1-1; D gene ambiguous. The germline CDR1 and CDR2 sequences are MNHEY and SVGAGI. The CDR3 spans 13 residues. Deletions cut 0 bases from V and 4 bases from J, with 6 bases between. Here the CDR3 reads CASSYSEGTEAFF. As DNA, the CDR3 is TGTGCCAGCAGTTACTCTGAGGGCACTGAAGCTTTCTTT.

In this sample, this clonotype turned up a few times. This chain links TRBV5-1 with TRBJ2-1, with TRBD2 matching 7 bases. This CDR3 has 13 residues. Germline V gene data show CDR1 as SGHRS and CDR2 as YFSETQ. Losses at the gene ends were 5 bases for V and 6 bases for J; bases not matched to a gene: 5. CDR3 sequence (DNA): TGCGCCAGCAGACCAAGCGGGACCAATGAGCAGTTCTTC. Amino acids: CASRPSGTNEQFF. The whole variable domain, filled in from reference TRBV5-1 and TRBJ2-1, reads KAGVTQTPRYLIKTRGQQVTLSCSPISGHRSVSWYQQTPGQGLQFLFEYFSETQRNKGNFPGRFSGRQFSNSRSEMNVSTLELGDSALYLCASRPSGTNEQFFGPGTRLTVL.

In its sample, this clonotype was seen many times. V and J are TRBV5-8 and TRBJ2-1; D is unresolved. Trimming removed 4 bases at V and 4 bases at J, with 21 bases between. CDR3 length: 17 residues. The germline V gene encodes CDR1 SGHTS and CDR2 YDEGEE. The CDR3 loop is CASSAPRVSVKYNEQFF. The CDR3 coding sequence is TGTGCCAGCAGCGCTCCTAGGGTCTCCGTTAAATACAATGAGCAGTTCTTC.

This clonotype was counted at least ten times. The rearrangement joins TRBV7-9 to TRBJ1-1; D is perhaps TRBD1 (5 bases). Trimming removed 7 bases from V and 4 bases from J, with 13 bases in between. CDR3 length: 13 amino acids. Per the germline V gene, CDR1 is SEHNR and CDR2 is FQNEAQ (reference sequence). The CDR3 loop is CASTHGALTEAFF. The CDR3 DNA is TGTGCCAGCACGCACGGGGCCCTCACTGAAGCTTTCTTT.

Many counts were recorded for this clonotype. The V gene is TRBV12-3 or TRBV12-4, the J gene TRBJ1-5; no firm D call. The ends were cut back, 6 bases at V and 0 bases at J, with 6 bases in the middle. The CDR3 sequence is 13 residues long. The CDR3 region is CASSQYSNQPQHF. The CDR3 bases are TGTGCCAGCAGCCAGTATAGCAATCAGCCCCAGCATTTT.

Ten or more counts support this clonotype. The rearrangement joins TRBV4-3 to TRBJ2-7; TRBD1 agrees at 7 bases. This CDR3 has 16 residues. CDR1 and CDR2 from the germline V gene are LGHNA and YSLEER. V trimming: 0 bases; J trimming: 3 bases; junction bases outside the gene matches: 8. DNA of the CDR3: TGCGCCAGCAGCCAAGAACCCGAGGGGGCATTCTACGAGCAGTACTTC. It specifies CASSQEPEGAFYEQYF.

The gene calls are TRBV5-6 and TRBJ2-3, with no clear D. Germline loops: CDR1 SGHDT, CDR2 YYEEEE. CDR3 length equals 12 residues. Trimming removed 10 bases at V and 2 bases at J, with 11 bases between. In DNA, the CDR3 is TGTGCCTCCCTTAGCTACACAGATACGCAGTATTTT. Its translation is CASLSYTDTQYF.

The V gene is TRBV7-9, the J gene TRBJ1-2, with 7 positions matching TRBD1. The germline V gene has CDR1 SEHNR and CDR2 FQNEAQ (reference sequence). V gave up 6 bases and J gave up 4 bases; unmatched junction bases: 5. This CDR3 has 13 amino acids. CDR3 sequence: CASRTGSFYGYTF. The CDR3 DNA reads TGTGCCAGCAGGACAGGGTCCTTCTATGGCTACACCTTC.

This clonotype was seen at least ten times. The chain is built from TRBV13 and TRBJ2-7, with 9 bases that match TRBD1. V dropped 2 bases and J dropped 9; count of bases not matched to a gene: 11. Germline loops: CDR1 PRHDT, CDR2 FYEKMQ (reference sequence). The CDR3 has 15 amino acids. Here the CDR3 DNA reads TGTGCCAGCAGCTTAAATAAGGGACAGGGTGTTGCGCAGTACTTC. Protein product: CASSLNKGQGVAQYF.

In DNA form, the CDR3 reads TGTGCCAGCAGCTTTGCCCGGACTAGCGTCGATGAGCAGTTCTTC. Translated, it gives CASSFARTSVDEQFF. This chain connects TRBV7-9 to TRBJ2-1, with 9 bases aligning to TRBD2. The CDR3 spans 15 residues. The germline V gene has CDR1 SEHNR and CDR2 FQNEAQ (reference sequence). Losses at the gene ends were 3 bases for V and 8 bases for J; bases not matched to a gene: 8.

This clonotype was counted ten times or more. The CDR3 DNA reads as TGCGCCAGCAGCTCTCAAGGCACCTATAATTCACCCCTCCACTTT. Residues: CASSSQGTYNSPLHF. The V call is TRBV4-1, the J call TRBJ1-6; D ambiguous. CDR3 length equals 15 residues. Germline V gives CDR1 MGHRA, CDR2 YSYEKL. The germline V and J ends were trimmed by 5 bases and 2 bases, with 10 bases remaining between them.

The V gene is TRBV5-6, the J gene TRBJ2-2, with D unclear. Germline V gene lookup returns CDR1 SGHDT and CDR2 YYEEEE. The V end was cut by 3 bases, the J end by 5 bases, with 5 bases between. CDR3 size: 12 residues. CDR3 in amino acids: CASSSTTGELFF. CDR3 DNA sequence: TGTGCCAGCAGCTCTACGACCGGGGAGCTGTTTTTT.